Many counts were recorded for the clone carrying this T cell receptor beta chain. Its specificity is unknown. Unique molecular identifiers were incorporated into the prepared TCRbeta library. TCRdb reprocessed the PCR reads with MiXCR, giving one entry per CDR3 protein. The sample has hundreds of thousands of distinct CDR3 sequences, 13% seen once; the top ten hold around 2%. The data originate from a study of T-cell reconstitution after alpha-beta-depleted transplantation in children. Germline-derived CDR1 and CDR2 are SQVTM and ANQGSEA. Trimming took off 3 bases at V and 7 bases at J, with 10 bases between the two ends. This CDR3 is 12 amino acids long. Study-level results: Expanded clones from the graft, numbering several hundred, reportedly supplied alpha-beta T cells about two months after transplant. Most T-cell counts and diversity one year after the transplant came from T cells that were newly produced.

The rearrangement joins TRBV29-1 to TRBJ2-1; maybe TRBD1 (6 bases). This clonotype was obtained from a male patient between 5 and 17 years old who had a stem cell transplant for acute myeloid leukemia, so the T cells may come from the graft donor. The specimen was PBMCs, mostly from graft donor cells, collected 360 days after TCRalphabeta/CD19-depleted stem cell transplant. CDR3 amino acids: CSVDGQKNEQFF. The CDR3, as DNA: TGCAGCGTTGATGGACAGAAAAATGAGCAGTTCTTC.